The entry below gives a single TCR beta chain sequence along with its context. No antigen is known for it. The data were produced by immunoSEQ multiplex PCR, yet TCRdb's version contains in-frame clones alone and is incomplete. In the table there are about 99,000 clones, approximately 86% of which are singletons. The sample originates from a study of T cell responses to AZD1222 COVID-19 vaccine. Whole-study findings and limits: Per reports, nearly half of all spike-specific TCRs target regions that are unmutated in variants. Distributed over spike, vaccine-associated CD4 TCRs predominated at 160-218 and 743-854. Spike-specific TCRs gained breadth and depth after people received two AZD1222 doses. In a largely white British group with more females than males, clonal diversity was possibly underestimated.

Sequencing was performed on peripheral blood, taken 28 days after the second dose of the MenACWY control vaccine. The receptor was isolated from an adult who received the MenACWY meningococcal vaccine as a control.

The chain's CDR3 is CASSPARGEVAIGGYTF. The CDR3 coding sequence is TGTGCCAGCAGCCCCGCGCGAGGGGAGGTTGCGATCGGTGGCTACACCTTC. This sequence joins TRBV4-2 and TRBJ1-2, with D perhaps matching TRBD1 (5 bases). CDR3 size: 17 residues. Between the trimmed V and J ends, which lost 4 bases and 7 bases, there was a span of 25 bases. From germline, CDR1 is LGHNA and CDR2 YNFKEQ.